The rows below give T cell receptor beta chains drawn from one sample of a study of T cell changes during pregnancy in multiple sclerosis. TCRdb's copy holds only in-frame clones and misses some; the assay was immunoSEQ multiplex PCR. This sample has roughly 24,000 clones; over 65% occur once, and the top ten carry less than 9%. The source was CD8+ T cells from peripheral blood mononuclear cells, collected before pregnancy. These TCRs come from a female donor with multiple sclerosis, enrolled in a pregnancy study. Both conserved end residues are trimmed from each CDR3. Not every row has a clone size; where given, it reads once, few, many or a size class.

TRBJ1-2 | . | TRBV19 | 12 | ASAQGSTNYGYT
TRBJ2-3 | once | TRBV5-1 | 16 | ASSTDRDRGLLTDTQY
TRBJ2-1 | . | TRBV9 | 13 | ASSVDGSQYNEQF
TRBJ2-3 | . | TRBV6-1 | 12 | ASSPALATDTQY
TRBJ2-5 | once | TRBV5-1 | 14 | ASSLMGQVLRETQY
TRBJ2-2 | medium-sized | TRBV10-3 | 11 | AIASGNTGELF
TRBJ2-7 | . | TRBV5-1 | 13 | ASSLGTGTSYEQY
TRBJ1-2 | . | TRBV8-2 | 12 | GRRHKRKTYGYT
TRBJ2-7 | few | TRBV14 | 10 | ASSQGGWEQY
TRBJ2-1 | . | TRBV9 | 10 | ASSGAYYEQF
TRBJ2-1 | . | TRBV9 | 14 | ASSTSAGRIYNEQF
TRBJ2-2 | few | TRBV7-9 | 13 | ASSTGTRNTGELF
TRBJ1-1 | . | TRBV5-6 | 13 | ASSLFGLYYTEAF
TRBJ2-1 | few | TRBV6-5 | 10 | ASSFLSGEQF
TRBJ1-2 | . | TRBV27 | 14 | ASSFPYRGTAYGYT
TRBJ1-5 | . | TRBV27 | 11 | ASSPTVNQPQH
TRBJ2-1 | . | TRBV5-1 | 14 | ASSGRDSPGGREQF
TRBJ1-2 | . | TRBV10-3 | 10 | AISEGQYGYT
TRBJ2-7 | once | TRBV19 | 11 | ASSPGTGGPQY
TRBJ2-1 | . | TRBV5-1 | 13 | ASSFLAGTYNEQF
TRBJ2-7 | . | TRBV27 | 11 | ASSRDRNREQY
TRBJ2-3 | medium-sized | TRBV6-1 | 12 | ASSGLATTDTQY
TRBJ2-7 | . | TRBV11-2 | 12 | ASSLGQGINEQY
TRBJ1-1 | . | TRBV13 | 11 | ASSDGGGAEAF
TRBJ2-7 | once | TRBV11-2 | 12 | ASSFYSRSYEQY
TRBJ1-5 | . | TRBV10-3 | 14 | AISERGTGAGQPQH
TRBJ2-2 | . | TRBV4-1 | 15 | ASSQGSGVINTGELF
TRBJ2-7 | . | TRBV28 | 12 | ASSLKGEAYEQY
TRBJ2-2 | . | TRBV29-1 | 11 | SGGTENTGELF